The sequence of this T cell receptor beta chain was determined in a study of T cells after yellow fever vaccination. Study-wide background: Preparation of the low-cell-number fractions used SMART-Seq v4 Ultra Low Input.

This clonotype was picked up a small number of times. Per the germline V gene, CDR1 is LGHNA and CDR2 is YNFKEQ. This CDR3 comprises 15 residues. With 0 bases removed from V and 7 bases from J, the gap between germline ends came to 13 bases. Generation of TCR cDNA used 5'RACE template switching (which added a universal primer site and UMIs). TCRdb recomputed calls from the 5' RACE reads with MiXCR, one row per CDR3 protein. The table includes 180,000 or so distinct CDR3 sequences, approximately 11% detected once. The TCR comes from a man aged 18 to 29 who received the YFV17D yellow fever vaccine. The gene calls are TRBV4-2 and TRBJ1-5; the D gene is possibly TRBD1 (5 bases). The material was CD8+ T cells sorted from PBMCs, obtained 15 days after the yellow fever booster vaccination. CDR3 protein: CASSQDDRGGQPQHF. The CDR3, as DNA: TGTGCCAGCAGCCAAGATGACCGGGGCGGGCAGCCCCAGCATTTT.